This T cell receptor beta chain was recovered during a study of blood T cell repertoires in COVID-19. Turning to the study itself: Sample material is recorded as cDNA or gDNA derived from T cells, B-cell-depleted T cells, or PBMCs.

TCRdb keeps only in-frame clones here, not all; method: immunoSEQ multiplex PCR. The sample lists roughly 250,000 clones; 88% were seen once. The length of the CDR3 is 13 residues. V was clipped by 2 bases and J by 5 bases, with 10 bases between them. The germline V gene encodes CDR1 SNHLY and CDR2 FYNNEI. V gene TRBV2 combines with J gene TRBJ2-7; maybe TRBD1 (5 bases). The sample taken for sequencing was peripheral blood. This clonotype was sampled from a man between 60 and 75 years old who had recovered from COVID-19. This chain's CDR3 is CASSEQGLNEQYF. CDR3 bases: TGTGCCAGCAGTGAACAGGGTCTCAACGAGCAGTACTTC.